Listed below are T cell receptor beta chains from one sample, sequenced in a study of breast tumors, draining lymph nodes, adjacent tissues. TCRdb processed the multiplex PCR reads anew with MiXCR; each CDR3 protein has one entry. The sample shows fewer than 200,000 distinct CDR3 sequences, 30% to 35% of them seen only once. The material sequenced was axillary lymph node tissue. These TCRs come from a female donor with breast cancer. Some clones in this sample may be carry-over from other donors' samples. CDR3s include the opening cysteine and the closing phenylalanine or tryptophan. Each record gives: D gene, V gene, CDR3 protein. D genes are given only for firm matches.

D gene: NA
V gene: TRBV19
CDR3 protein: CASKQNRNEKLFF

D gene: TRBD2
V gene: TRBV15
CDR3 protein: CATSNPSGSSDEQFF

D gene: TRBD1
V gene: TRBV7-9
CDR3 protein: CASSLRPGQGANVLTF

D gene: TRBD2
V gene: TRBV5-1
CDR3 protein: CASSLGVAGDQETQYF

D gene: NA
V gene: TRBV6-5
CDR3 protein: CASSRRGTTEAFF

D gene: NA
V gene: TRBV4-1
CDR3 protein: CASSQVVRVAYNSPLHF

D gene: NA
V gene: TRBV19
CDR3 protein: CASSTPPGRTTANYGYTF

D gene: NA
V gene: TRBV29-1
CDR3 protein: CSGDGGTEAFF

D gene: NA
V gene: TRBV10-3
CDR3 protein: CAISESGGETQYF

D gene: NA
V gene: TRBV27
CDR3 protein: CASSLYGVTRETQYF

D gene: NA
V gene: TRBV7-3
CDR3 protein: CASSLVSRANYGYTF

D gene: TRBD2
V gene: TRBV19
CDR3 protein: CASKLAGGPQETQYF

D gene: NA
V gene: TRBV5-4
CDR3 protein: CASSILDTLNTEAFF

D gene: TRBD1
V gene: TRBV2
CDR3 protein: CASRPDRVGVGNTEAFF

D gene: NA
V gene: TRBV20-1
CDR3 protein: CSAGTSGSNEKLFF

D gene: NA
V gene: TRBV19
CDR3 protein: CASSMSENTEAFF

D gene: NA
V gene: TRBV19
CDR3 protein: CASSTPVREKLFF

D gene: NA
V gene: TRBV7-9
CDR3 protein: CASSLNRGGEQFF

D gene: NA
V gene: TRBV7-9
CDR3 protein: CASSLGSVQLSYGSTF

D gene: TRBD1
V gene: TRBV7-9
CDR3 protein: CASSPPHFDRVYGYTF

D gene: NA
V gene: TRBV9
CDR3 protein: CASSVLGGADNEQFF

D gene: NA
V gene: TRBV29-1
CDR3 protein: CSLDLMVETQYF

D gene: NA
V gene: TRBV7-9
CDR3 protein: CASTPGILGNEQFF

D gene: TRBD1
V gene: TRBV5-1
CDR3 protein: CASSLKGTVYNEQFF

D gene: NA
V gene: TRBV11-3
CDR3 protein: CASSLVTQTTGELFF

D gene: NA
V gene: TRBV20-1
CDR3 protein: CSARGDSNQPQHF

D gene: NA
V gene: TRBV7-6
CDR3 protein: CASSYRTNNEQFF

D gene: NA
V gene: TRBV5-8
CDR3 protein: CASSFIAGASNEQYF

D gene: NA
V gene: TRBV19
CDR3 protein: CASSRFPPGLSAQETQYF